The sample holds many counts of the clone carrying this T cell receptor beta chain. Its antigen remains unidentified. TCRdb reanalysed the reads using MiXCR and keeps one entry per CDR3 protein. The repertoire holds under 50,000 distinct CDR3 sequences, with roughly 22% as singletons. The data stem from a study of T cell repertoires in cytomegalovirus infection. Study as a whole: CMV infection and matching HLA type were both indicated by public TCR beta signatures. Study-wide findings and caveats: HLA-C-restricted, CMV-specific TCR beta clonotypes were dominant ex vivo. Summed public TCR beta family frequency identified CMV carriers bearing the relevant HLA.

Trimming pared 6 bases from V and 4 bases from J, leaving 9 bases between. Germline V gene lookup returns CDR1 SNHLY and CDR2 FYNNEI. This CDR3 has 13 amino acids. Sequencing was carried out using PBMCs, sequenced either directly or after in vitro stimulation (not recorded which). This rearrangement joins TRBV2 to TRBJ2-2; D remains ambiguous. The sequence was obtained from a human donor in good health (CMV status not recorded). Some clones in this sample may be carry-over from other donors' samples. CDR3 residues: CASSGTITGELFF. DNA of the CDR3: TGTGCCAGCAGCGGAACCATCACCGGGGAGCTGTTTTTT.